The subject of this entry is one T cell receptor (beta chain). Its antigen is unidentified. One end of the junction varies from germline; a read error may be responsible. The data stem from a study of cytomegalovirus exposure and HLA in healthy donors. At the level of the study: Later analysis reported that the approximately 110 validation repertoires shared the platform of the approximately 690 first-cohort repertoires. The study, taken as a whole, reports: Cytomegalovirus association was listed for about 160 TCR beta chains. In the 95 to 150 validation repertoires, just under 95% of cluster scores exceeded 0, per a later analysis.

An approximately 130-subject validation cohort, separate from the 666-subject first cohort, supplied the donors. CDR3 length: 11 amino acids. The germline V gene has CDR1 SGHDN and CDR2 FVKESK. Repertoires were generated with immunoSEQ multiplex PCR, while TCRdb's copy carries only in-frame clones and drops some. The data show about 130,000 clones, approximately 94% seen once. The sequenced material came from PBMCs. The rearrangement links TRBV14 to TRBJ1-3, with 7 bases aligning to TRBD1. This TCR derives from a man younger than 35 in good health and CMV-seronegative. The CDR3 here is CASSHYGQVEF. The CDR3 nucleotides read TGTGCCAGCAGCCACTACGGACAGGTGGAATTT.